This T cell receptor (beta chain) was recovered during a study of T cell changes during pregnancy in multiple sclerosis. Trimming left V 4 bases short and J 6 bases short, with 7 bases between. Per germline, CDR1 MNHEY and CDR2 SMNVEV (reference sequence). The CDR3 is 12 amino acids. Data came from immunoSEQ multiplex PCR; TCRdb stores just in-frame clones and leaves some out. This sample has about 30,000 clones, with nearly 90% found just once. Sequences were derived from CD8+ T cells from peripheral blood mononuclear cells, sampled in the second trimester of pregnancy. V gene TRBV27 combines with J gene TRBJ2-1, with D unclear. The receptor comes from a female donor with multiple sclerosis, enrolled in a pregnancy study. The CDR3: CASSSGINEQFF. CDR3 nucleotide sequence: TGTGCCAGCAGTTCGGGTATCAATGAGCAGTTCTTC.